These T cell receptor beta chains were read from a single sample in a study of blood T cell repertoires in COVID-19. Clones were read by immunoSEQ multiplex PCR, and TCRdb kept only the in-frame ones, dropping some. The data show about 71,000 clones, roughly four fifths seen once. Sequences were obtained from peripheral blood. The source is a woman over 75 with active or convalescent COVID-19. Each CDR3 is given with its conserved first and last residue. The order of the fields is V gene, clone size, J gene, CDR3 length, CDR3 protein. The size field is filled for only some rows; it gives once, few, many or a size class.

TRBV10-3,.,TRBJ1-3,16,CAISGADRGAGNTIYF
TRBV24-1,once,TRBJ2-3,17,CATSDSVGTSGGYTQYF
TRBV19,.,TRBJ2-2,16,CASRTLAGANTGELFF
TRBV6-2/TRBV6-3,.,TRBJ1-1,18,CASSRNRGREGRGTEAFF
TRBV20-1,.,TRBJ1-5,15,CSASSGGEFNQPQHF
TRBV20-1,.,TRBJ2-7,11,CSARDSNEQYF
TRBV6-2/TRBV6-3,.,TRBJ1-2,13,CASSLLRDYGYTF
TRBV7-3,.,TRBJ2-6,16,CASSADRGAGANVLTF
TRBV18,.,TRBJ1-1,14,CASSPARAGTEAFF
TRBV6-5,.,TRBJ2-3,16,CASSSLGLAGSDTQYF